This T cell receptor beta chain was identified in a study of T cell repertoires in cytomegalovirus infection. Study-level information: Recently identified HLA-C-restricted CMV epitopes and well-studied HLA-B-restricted CMV epitopes were used by the study. CMV infection and matching HLA type were both indicated by public TCR beta signatures.

A note on this clonotype: What it binds is not known.

V gave up 7 bases and J gave up 5 bases; unmatched junction bases: 4. This CDR3 is 12 amino acids long. Study observations and caveats: Across the ex vivo response, the dominant clonotypes were HLA-C-restricted CMV-specific TCR beta clonotypes.

MiXCR, run by TCRdb on the reads, gives a single entry per CDR3 protein. The sample lists about 890,000 distinct CDR3 sequences; approximately 33% were seen once. Specimen: cultured CD8+ T cells from PBMCs, collected from culture after CMV antigen stimulation. This chain links TRBV12-3 or TRBV12-4 with TRBJ1-2, with 7 bases that match TRBD1. This clonotype was obtained from a human donor in good health (CMV status not recorded). Some clones in this sample may be carry-over from other donors' samples. In nucleotides, the CDR3 is TGTGCCAGCAACCCAGGGGGGTATGGCTACACCTTC. Translated: CASNPGGYGYTF.